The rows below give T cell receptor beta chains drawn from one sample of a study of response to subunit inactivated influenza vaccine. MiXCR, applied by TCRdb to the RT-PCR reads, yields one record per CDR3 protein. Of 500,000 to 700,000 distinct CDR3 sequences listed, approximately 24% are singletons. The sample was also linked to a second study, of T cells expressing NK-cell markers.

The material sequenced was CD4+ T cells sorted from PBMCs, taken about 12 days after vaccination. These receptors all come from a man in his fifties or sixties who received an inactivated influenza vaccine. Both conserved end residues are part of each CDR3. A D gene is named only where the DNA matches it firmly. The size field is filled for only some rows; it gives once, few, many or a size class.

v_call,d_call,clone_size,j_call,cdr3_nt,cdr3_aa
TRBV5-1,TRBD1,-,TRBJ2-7,TGCGCCAGCAGCTTGGTTTTCAGGGGGCTCCCCGAGCAGTACTTC,CASSLVFRGLPEQYF
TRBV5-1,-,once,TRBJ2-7,TGCGCCAGCAGCCACGGGGCGGACTACGAGCAGTACTTC,CASSHGADYEQYF
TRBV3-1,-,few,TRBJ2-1,TGTGCCAGCAGCCAAGGGCGGAGCTCCTACAATGAGCAGTTCTTC,CASSQGRSSYNEQFF
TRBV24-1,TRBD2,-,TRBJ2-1,TGTGCCACCAGTGACGGGACTAGCGGGATGTTTACCTACAATGAGCAGTTCTTC,CATSDGTSGMFTYNEQFF
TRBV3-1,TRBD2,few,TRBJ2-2,TGTGCCAGCAGTCTAGCGGGAGTGGATTCCGGGGAGCTGTTTTTT,CASSLAGVDSGELFF
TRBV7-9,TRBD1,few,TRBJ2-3,TGTGCCAGCAGCTCGTTGACAGGGCCGGGCACAGATACGCAGTATTTT,CASSSLTGPGTDTQYF
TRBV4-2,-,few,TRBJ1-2,TGTGCCAGCAGCCAAGATAATCGGGGGGACTATGGCTACACCTTC,CASSQDNRGDYGYTF
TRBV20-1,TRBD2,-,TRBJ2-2,TGCAGTGCTAGCATCTTAGCGGGGGGGTCAAACACCGGGGAGCTGTTTTTT,CSASILAGGSNTGELFF
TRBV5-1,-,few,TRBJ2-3,TGCGCCAGCAGCTTGGGAAGGGCAGCGGGCCGCACAGATACGCAGTATTTT,CASSLGRAAGRTDTQYF
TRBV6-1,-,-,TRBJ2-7,TGTGCCAGCAGTGAAAACAGAAAGCAGTACTTC,CASSENRKQYF
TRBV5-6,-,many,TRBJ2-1,TGTGCCAGCACCCTAACCCATACCGACAGAGGGCAGTTCTTC,CASTLTHTDRGQFF
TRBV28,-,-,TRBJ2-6,TGTGCCAGCCAGACAGGTTCCTCTGGGGCCAACGTCCTGACTTTC,CASQTGSSGANVLTF
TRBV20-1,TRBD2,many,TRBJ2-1,TGCAGTGCTAGAGAGCGGACTAGCGGGAGGGCTCGCTACCATGAGCAGTTCTTC,CSARERTSGRARYHEQFF